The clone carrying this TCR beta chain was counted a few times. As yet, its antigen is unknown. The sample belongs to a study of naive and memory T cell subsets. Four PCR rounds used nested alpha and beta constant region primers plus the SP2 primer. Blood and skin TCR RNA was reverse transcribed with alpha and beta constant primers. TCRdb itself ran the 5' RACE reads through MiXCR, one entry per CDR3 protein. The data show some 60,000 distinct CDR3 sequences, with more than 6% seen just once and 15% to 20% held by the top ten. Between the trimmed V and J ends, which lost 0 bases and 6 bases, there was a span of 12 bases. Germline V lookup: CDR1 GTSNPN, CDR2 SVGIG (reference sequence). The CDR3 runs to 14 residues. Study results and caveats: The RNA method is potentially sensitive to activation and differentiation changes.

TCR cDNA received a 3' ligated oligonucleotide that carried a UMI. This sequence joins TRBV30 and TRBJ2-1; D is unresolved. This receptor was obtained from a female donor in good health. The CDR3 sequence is CAWSVVKPVNEQFF. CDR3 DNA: TGTGCCTGGAGTGTCGTGAAACCAGTCAATGAGCAGTTCTTC.